This passage covers 24 T cell receptor beta chains from one sample sequenced in a study of cytomegalovirus exposure and HLA in healthy donors. Primers included in the PCR were 60 Vbeta and 13 Jbeta primers. Using immunoSEQ multiplex PCR, the repertoire was profiled, and TCRdb retains in-frame clones only, with some absent. The table lists about 150,000 clones, 70% to 85% of them singletons. The specimen was PBMCs. The receptors derive from a young man in good health and CMV-seronegative.

J is TRBJ2-1 and V is TRBV5-1; TRBD1 matches at 9 bases. With V trimmed by 4 bases and J by 0 bases, 17 bases remained unmatched. CDR3 length equals 20 residues. CDR1 is SGHRS, CDR2 YFSETQ, per germline. The CDR3 nucleotides read TGCGCCAGCAGCCACCTCCGGGGACAGGGTGCGAAGGGCTCCTACAATGAGCAGTTCTTC. This sequence encodes CASSHLRGQGAKGSYNEQFF. Combining the CDR3 with reference TRBV5-1 and TRBJ2-1 gives the whole variable domain KAGVTQTPRYLIKTRGQQVTLSCSPISGHRSVSWYQQTPGQGLQFLFEYFSETQRNKGNFPGRFSGRQFSNSRSEMNVSTLELGDSALYLCASSHLRGQGAKGSYNEQFFGPGTRLTVL.

This clone showed up just once. The chain recombines TRBV6-5 with TRBJ2-5; D is unresolved. The DNA end lines up better with TRBJ2-7; the J call may be wrong. This CDR3 contains 13 residues. CDR1 and CDR2 from the germline V gene are MNHEY and SVGAGI. The CDR3 region is CASKKTNSYEQYF. CDR3 bases: TGTGCCAGCAAAAAGACAAACTCCTACGAGCAGTACTTC.

This clone was seen just once. V is TRBV25-1 and J is TRBJ1-6; 8 bases line up with TRBD1. V shed 4 bases, J shed 4 bases, and the junction held 3 bases outside the gene matches. This CDR3 spans 15 amino acids. Looked up from germline, CDR1 is MGHDK and CDR2 is SYGVNS. CDR3 sequence reads: CASSVGQGYNSPLHF. The CDR3 DNA follows: TGTGCCAGCAGTGTAGGACAGGGTTATAATTCACCCCTCCACTTT.

The rearrangement uses TRBV5-1 and TRBJ1-2; TRBD1 matches 8 bases. Germline V gives CDR1 SGHRS, CDR2 YFSETQ. The CDR3 has 15 residues. Trimming cost V 1 base and J 8 bases; bases outside gene matches: 10. CDR3 DNA: TGCGCCAGCAGCTTGACTATTGGACAGGGCCCCGGCTACACCTTC. Translation: CASSLTIGQGPGYTF.

The chain recombines TRBV6-1 with TRBJ2-7; unclear D gene. Germline V gives CDR1 MNHNS, CDR2 SASEGT. The CDR3 is 13 residues long. Trimming removed 5 bases from V and 3 bases from J, with 11 bases in between. CDR3 nucleotides: TGTGCCAGCAGTCCACTCTCGCTCTACGAGCAGTACTTC. The encoded protein is CASSPLSLYEQYF.

The chain combines TRBV7-8 with TRBJ1-1; tentative D call: TRBD1 (5 bases). V lost 8 bases, J lost 1 base, and 8 bases lay in between. The CDR3 is made up of 12 amino acids. The germline V gene encodes CDR1 SGHVS and CDR2 FQNEAQ. The CDR3 DNA follows: TGTGCCAGCGAAGGGGCGAACACTGAAGCTTTCTTT. Its translation is CASEGANTEAFF.

V and J are TRBV9 and TRBJ2-1; unclear D gene. The ends were cut back, 0 bases at V and 0 bases at J, with 7 bases in the middle. This CDR3 is 15 amino acids long. The V gene's germline CDR1 is SGDLS and CDR2 YYNGEE. CDR3 nucleotides: TGTGCCAGCAGCGTAGAACCGAGCTCCTACAATGAGCAGTTCTTC. Amino acid sequence: CASSVEPSSYNEQFF.

In its sample, this clone was seen a few times. V gene TRBV7-9 combines with J gene TRBJ1-2; possible D gene TRBD1, 5 bases. Per germline, CDR1 SEHNR and CDR2 FQNEAQ (reference sequence). The CDR3 spans 13 residues. The germline V and J ends were trimmed by 5 bases and 8 bases, with 15 bases remaining between them. DNA of the CDR3: TGTGCCAGCAGCCATGGGACTTTGGGAGGCTACACCTTC. Translation gives CASSHGTLGGYTF.

The chain links TRBV28 to TRBJ1-5, with TRBD1 identical over 9 bases. The ends lost 6 bases at V and 6 bases at J; junction bases unmatched: 9. From germline, CDR1 is MDHEN and CDR2 SYDVKM. The CDR3 extends over 15 amino acids. The CDR3, as DNA: TGTGCCAGCAGATCCACAGGGGGCATTATTCAGCCCCAGCATTTT. Translated: CASRSTGGIIQPQHF. Combining the CDR3 with reference TRBV28 and TRBJ1-5 gives the whole variable domain DVKVTQSSRYLVKRTGEKVFLECVQDMDHENMFWYRQDPGLGLRLIYFSYDVKMKEKGDIPEGYSVSREKKERFSLILESASTNQTSMYLCASRSTGGIIQPQHFGDGTRLSIL.

The chain links TRBV7-9 to TRBJ2-7, with 8 bases fitting TRBD1. This CDR3 is built from 18 residues. The germline V gene has CDR1 SEHNR and CDR2 FQNEAQ (reference sequence). Germline trimming cut 1 base from V and 6 bases from J; bases unmatched to any gene: 17. The CDR3 reads CASSLVGGIQGVWSEQYF. Here the CDR3 DNA reads TGTGCCAGCAGCTTAGTAGGGGGCATACAGGGGGTCTGGTCCGAGCAGTACTTC.

The chain links TRBV2 to TRBJ2-2, with D possibly matching TRBD1 (6 bases). Germline loops: CDR1 SNHLY, CDR2 FYNNEI. Trimming left V 5 bases short and J 4 bases short, with 8 bases between. The CDR3 contains 13 residues. Written as DNA, the CDR3 is TGTGCCAGCAGTTCAGGGGCCACCGGGGAGCTGTTTTTT. Its protein product is CASSSGATGELFF.

The genes are TRBV30 and TRBJ1-2; 12 bases agree with TRBD1. Germline-derived CDR1 and CDR2 are GTSNPN and SVGIG (reference sequence). The V segment lost 7 bases and the J segment 8 bases; nucleotides outside the gene matches: 11. This CDR3 spans 14 amino acids. CDR3 sequence (DNA): TGTGCCTCGATCCGGGACAGGGGGCGGCGGGGCTACACCTTC. Amino acid sequence: CASIRDRGRRGYTF.

This rearrangement joins TRBV6-4 to TRBJ2-3, with 7 bases matching TRBD1. Germline-derived CDR1 and CDR2 are MRHNA and SNTAGT. The CDR3 has 14 residues. With 6 bases clipped from V and 2 bases from J, the junction kept 5 bases outside the gene matches. As DNA, the CDR3 is TGTGCCAGCAGAGAGGGACAGCACACAGATACGCAGTATTTT. As protein: CASREGQHTDTQYF.

Points on this clone: This sample also contains other DNA sequences that code for the same CDR3. This chain's CDR3 is CASSLGGVTDTQYF. The CDR3 DNA reads as TGCGCCAGCAGCTTGGGGGGGGTCACAGATACGCAGTATTTT. The rearrangement joins TRBV5-1 to TRBJ2-3; D may be TRBD2 (6 bases). Trimming left V 0 bases short and J 2 bases short, with 7 bases between. Germline assignment: CDR1 SGHRS and CDR2 YFSETQ. The CDR3 is 14 residues long.

Regarding this clone: The sample has other DNA sequences that encode this CDR3 too. The chain is built from TRBV19 and TRBJ1-5, with D possibly being TRBD1 (6 bases). Trimming stripped 1 base from V and 2 bases from J, with 6 bases between. CDR3 size: 14 residues. Per the germline V gene, CDR1 is LNHDA and CDR2 is SQIVND (reference sequence). Here the CDR3 DNA reads TGTGCCAGTAGTATAGGGACAGGCAATCAGCCCCAGCATTTT. Its protein is CASSIGTGNQPQHF.

The chain joins TRBV7-6 to TRBJ2-1; tentative D call: TRBD2 (5 bases). The CDR3 consists of 17 residues. Germline assignment: CDR1 SGHVS and CDR2 FNYEAQ. Between the trimmed V and J ends, which lost 3 bases and 0 bases, there was a span of 15 bases. In DNA, the CDR3 is TGTGCCAGCAGCTTTCGAGGAGCGGTGGACTCCTACAATGAGCAGTTCTTC. It translates to CASSFRGAVDSYNEQFF.

This clone was observed a handful of times. This chain connects TRBV5-1 to TRBJ2-5, with D possibly matching TRBD2 (5 bases). The tail of the sequence fits TRBJ2-7 better, so the J call may be wrong. Germline loops: CDR1 SGHRS, CDR2 YFSETQ. This CDR3 is 14 amino acids long. CDR3 protein: CASKAGDYSYEQYF. In nucleotides, the CDR3 is TGCGCCAGCAAAGCCGGTGACTACTCCTACGAGCAGTACTTC.

The V call is TRBV28, the J call TRBJ1-6; unclear D gene. Trimming took off 2 bases at V and 8 bases at J, with 19 bases between the two ends. CDR1 MDHEN and CDR2 SYDVKM come from the germline V gene. The CDR3 is 17 residues long. The CDR3 DNA reads TGTGCCAGCAGTTTAAGTGGGCCAGCAGTTAAGGATTCACCCCTCCACTTT. Translated: CASSLSGPAVKDSPLHF.

The chain uses TRBV4-3 and TRBJ1-6; D not resolved. The CDR3 is made up of 13 amino acids. Germline V gene lookup returns CDR1 LGHNA and CDR2 YSLEER. V was trimmed by 0 bases and J by 5 bases, leaving 2 bases between them. Written as DNA, the CDR3 is TGCGCCAGCAGCCAAGACGATAATTCACCCCTCCACTTT. It is translated as CASSQDDNSPLHF.

V and J are TRBV19 and TRBJ2-1; 8 positions match TRBD1. The J segment lost 3 bases and the V segment lost 7 bases, leaving 5 bases of the junction unmatched. Germline assignment: CDR1 LNHDA and CDR2 SQIVND (reference sequence). This CDR3 spans 14 amino acids. CDR3 sequence reads: CASKQDRVYNEQFF. DNA of the CDR3: TGTGCCAGTAAGCAGGACAGGGTCTACAATGAGCAGTTCTTC.

The rearrangement joins TRBV4-2 to TRBJ2-3; perhaps TRBD2 as D (6 bases). The CDR3 has 15 amino acids. V lost 3 bases and J lost 0, with 10 bases in between. Germline lookup yields CDR1 LGHNA and CDR2 YNFKEQ. The CDR3 spells CASSQVAVSTDTQYF. The CDR3 region has the DNA TGTGCCAGCAGCCAGGTAGCGGTTAGCACAGATACGCAGTATTTT.

V usage is TRBV7-2 and J usage is TRBJ2-3; no clear D. The V end was cut by 5 bases, the J end by 0 bases, with 6 bases between. Germline loops: CDR1 SGHTA, CDR2 FQGNSA. The CDR3 sequence is 13 residues long. The CDR3 nucleotides read TGTGCCAGCAGCCCGTCTAGCACAGATACGCAGTATTTT. Its protein is CASSPSSTDTQYF.

This clone was seen a handful of times. The chain recombines TRBV28 with TRBJ2-7; 7 bases are a match to TRBD2. The germline gives CDR1 MDHEN, CDR2 SYDVKM. Germline trimming cut 7 bases from V and 3 bases from J; bases unmatched to any gene: 0. The CDR3 consists of 11 residues. In DNA form, the CDR3 reads TGTGCCAGCACGGGGGGCTACGAGCAGTACTTC. Its translation is CASTGGYEQYF.

The chain has TRBV5-1 and TRBJ2-5; 9 nucleotides agree with TRBD1. The end of the DNA is better explained by TRBJ2-7, so the J call may be wrong. CDR1 is SGHRS and CDR2 is YFSETQ in the germline V gene. This CDR3 region has 14 residues. CDR3 in amino acids: CASSLGDRVGEQYF. The CDR3 DNA reads as TGCGCCAGCAGCTTGGGGGACAGGGTGGGCGAGCAGTACTTC.